One and the same sample provided the 13 T cell receptor beta chains below, sequenced in a study of vaccination and CD4 T cells after COVID-19. Their antigens are not known. CD4+ T cells that had been cultured provided DNA sequenced with the Oncomine TCR Beta short-read assay. From the PCR reads, TCRdb called clonotypes with MiXCR, one entry per CDR3 protein. There are more than 9,500 distinct CDR3 sequences in the sample; around 50% occur only once, and about 21% lies in the top ten. The treatment here: approximately 10-day PBMC culture with coronavirus spike peptide pools or control peptides (ViraFEST assay). The specimen was CD4+ T cells from blood, cultured in vitro. The source of these receptors is a human donor who had recovered from COVID-19.

V is TRBV24-1 and J is TRBJ2-3, with no clear D. Trimming shortened V by 4 bases and J by 2 bases, and 12 bases separated the two germline ends. This CDR3 spans 15 amino acids. Germline CDR1 KGHDR, CDR2 SFDVKD. Here the CDR3 reads CATSETVTNTDTQYF. CDR3 bases: TGTGCCACCAGTGAGACCGTCACAAACACAGATACGCAGTATTTT.

The V gene is TRBV24-1, the J gene TRBJ2-3; the D gene is possibly TRBD2 (6 bases). Trimming left V 5 bases short and J 0 bases short, with 20 bases between. The CDR3 extends over 18 amino acids. CDR1 and CDR2 from the germline V gene are KGHDR and SFDVKD. The CDR3 nucleotides are TGTGCCACCAGTGGAGTTCGTGGGAGGCGGTCTAGCACAGATACGCAGTATTTT. Translated: CATSGVRGRRSSTDTQYF.

V usage is TRBV2 and J usage is TRBJ1-1; possible D gene TRBD1, 5 bases. Trimming stripped 2 bases from V and 8 bases from J, with 15 bases between. CDR3 length equals 14 residues. Germline lookup yields CDR1 SNHLY and CDR2 FYNNEI. CDR3 sequence: CASSESNAWGEAFF. In DNA form, the CDR3 reads TGTGCCAGCAGTGAATCCAACGCCTGGGGGGAAGCTTTCTTT.

V and J are TRBV12-3 or TRBV12-4 and TRBJ1-5; D is unclear. Trimming removed 3 bases from V and 4 bases from J, with 10 bases in between. The length of the CDR3 is 14 residues. CDR3 nucleotide sequence: TGTGCCAGCAGTTTTTCCAGGCGGAATCAGCCCCAGCATTTT. Its translation: CASSFSRRNQPQHF.

This chain links TRBV7-8 with TRBJ2-5; 8 bases fit TRBD2. Unmatched junction bases numbered 5, after V lost 3 bases and J lost 5 bases. Germline V gene sequence: CDR1 SGHVS, CDR2 FQNEAQ. This CDR3 is 14 amino acids long. In DNA, the CDR3 is TGTGCCAGCAGCTTCCGGGAGGGCCTGGAGACCCAGTACTTC. This sequence encodes CASSFREGLETQYF.

The V call is TRBV12-3 or TRBV12-4, the J call TRBJ2-7; tentative D call: TRBD1 (6 bases). Trimming shortened V by 2 bases and J by 0 bases, and 8 bases separated the two germline ends. This CDR3 contains 14 residues. CDR3: CASSLRTDSYEQYF. The DNA for the CDR3 is TGTGCCAGCAGTTTAAGGACAGACTCCTACGAGCAGTACTTC.

The chain joins TRBV28 to TRBJ2-7; tentative D call: TRBD2 (7 bases). CDR3 size: 16 residues. Germline-derived CDR1 and CDR2 are MDHEN and SYDVKM. V lost 3 bases and J lost 2, with 17 bases in between. The CDR3 reads CASSFTGGFLPYEQYF. DNA for the CDR3: TGTGCCAGCAGTTTTACGGGGGGCTTCCTTCCCTACGAGCAGTACTTC.

This rearrangement joins TRBV24-1 to TRBJ2-1, with 9 bases matching TRBD2. CDR3 length equals 17 residues. V gave up 3 bases and J gave up 0 bases; unmatched junction bases: 5. CDR1 is KGHDR and CDR2 is SFDVKD in the germline V gene. The CDR3 sequence: CATSDTIAGASYNEQFF. The CDR3 DNA reads as TGTGCCACCAGTGATACCATAGCGGGAGCCTCCTACAATGAGCAGTTCTTC.

This CDR3 is CSAEIATGPGANVLTF. The CDR3 DNA reads TGCAGTGCTGAAATTGCGACAGGCCCTGGGGCCAACGTCCTGACTTTC. The chain links TRBV20-1 to TRBJ2-6; D perhaps matches TRBD1 (6 bases). Germline assignment: CDR1 DFQATT and CDR2 SNEGSKA (reference sequence). This CDR3 has 16 amino acids. V was cut by 5 bases and J by 2 bases, with 16 bases left in between.

The rearrangement uses TRBV6-2 or TRBV6-3 and TRBJ1-2; 8 bases match TRBD1. V lost 6 bases and J lost 2; bases outside the gene matches: 5. Germline assignment: CDR1 MNHEY and CDR2 SVGEGT. The length of the CDR3 is 14 residues. The CDR3 coding sequence is TGTGCCAGCAGAAGGACAGGGCTGAACTATGGCTACACCTTC. Encoded protein: CASRRTGLNYGYTF.

This clonotype has a handful of counts. The rearrangement uses TRBV6-1 and TRBJ1-5; D possibly corresponds to TRBD1 (6 bases). The V and J ends lost 1 base and 7 bases respectively, with 23 bases between them. Germline loops: CDR1 MNHNS, CDR2 SASEGT. The CDR3 sequence is 18 residues long. In DNA, the CDR3 is TGTGCCAGCAGTGAAGAGGGGAGATTTGGACCGGGGGGCCAGCCCCAGCATTTT. Translation: CASSEEGRFGPGGQPQHF.

V gene TRBV28 combines with J gene TRBJ1-2; a possible D gene is TRBD1 (5 bases). This CDR3 is 14 amino acids long. Germline-derived CDR1 and CDR2 are MDHEN and SYDVKM. The V gene lost 8 bases and the J gene lost 4 bases, with 17 bases spanning the gap. The CDR3 DNA reads TGTGCCAGCCTGGGGCCCTTCTCGGTCTATGGCTACACCTTC. It is translated as CASLGPFSVYGYTF.

This chain uses TRBV9 with TRBJ2-7, with TRBD2 identical over 8 bases. The germline CDR1 and CDR2 sequences are SGDLS and YYNGEE. The CDR3 is 15 residues long. J was trimmed by 2 bases and V by 0 bases; bases with no gene match: 4. In DNA, the CDR3 is TGTGCCAGCAGCGTAGAGGCTAGCGGGCCCTACGAGCAGTACTTC. It encodes CASSVEASGPYEQYF.